Presented here are 27 T cell receptor beta chains from one specimen sequenced in a study of blood T cells in healthy people across ages. A second PCR, run for roughly 7 to 11 cycles, used a sample-barcoded 5' primer plus a J-beta primer mix. TCRdb passed the 5' RACE reads through MiXCR, listing each CDR3 protein once. The data show some 1.8 million distinct CDR3 sequences, approximately 40% seen once. Sequencing was carried out using blood. These receptor sequences come from a human donor in good health.

This clonotype was picked up a small number of times. CDR3 sequence reads: CASSASGQHASYEQYF. The CDR3 nucleotides read TGTGCCAGCAGCGCTTCAGGACAGCATGCTTCCTACGAGCAGTACTTC. The V and J genes are TRBV7-8 and TRBJ2-7; maybe TRBD1 (6 bases). The V gene's germline CDR1 is SGHVS and CDR2 FQNEAQ. The CDR3 runs 16 residues. The V end was cut by 5 bases, the J end by 1 base, with 18 bases between.

This clonotype has more than one count but fewer than ten. V usage is TRBV4-3 and J usage is TRBJ1-4; 8 nucleotides agree with TRBD1. CDR1 is LGHNA, CDR2 YSLEER, per germline. V lost 4 bases to trimming and J lost 5 bases; unmatched junction nucleotides: 15. The CDR3 loop spans 18 amino acids. The CDR3: CASSPNAAGGAINEKLFF. The CDR3 DNA follows: TGCGCCAGCAGCCCGAACGCGGCAGGGGGCGCGATAAATGAAAAACTGTTTTTT.

There are a few counts of this clonotype. The chain couples TRBV7-2 to TRBJ2-7; 7 nucleotides agree with TRBD2. The CDR3 sequence is 15 residues long. Per germline, CDR1 SGHTA and CDR2 FQGNSA. V lost 1 base to trimming and J lost 1 base; unmatched junction nucleotides: 4. The CDR3 DNA is TGTGCCAGCAGCTTAGAGGGACTAAAATCCTACGAGCAGTACTTC. It is translated as CASSLEGLKSYEQYF.

The chain joins TRBV6-2 or TRBV6-3 to TRBJ1-1, with TRBD1 matching 9 bases. Germline V gene lookup returns CDR1 MNHEY and CDR2 SVGEGT. This CDR3 region has 14 residues. After removal of 8 bases from V and 8 bases from J, the junction contained 12 bases not matched to a gene. In DNA, the CDR3 is TGTGCCAGCCTTCGACAGGGGGAGAGGGTAGAAGCTTTCTTT. Protein sequence: CASLRQGERVEAFF.

The table lists this clonotype with a count of one. The chain carries TRBV11-3 and TRBJ1-2, with 9 bases that match TRBD1. This CDR3 is built from 15 residues. Trimming took 5 bases from V and 8 from J; bases not matched to a gene: 12. Germline CDR1 is SGHNT and CDR2 is YENEEA. CDR3 residues: CASSTRTGEPRGYTF. The CDR3 region has the DNA TGTGCCAGCAGCACGAGGACAGGGGAACCTCGGGGCTACACCTTC.

This clonotype occurred a few times. V and J are TRBV5-1 and TRBJ2-7; 10 bases line up with TRBD2. The V and J ends lost 5 bases and 2 bases, in that order; junction bases with no gene match: 4. The CDR3 runs to 14 residues. Per the germline V gene, CDR1 is SGHRS and CDR2 is YFSETQ. The CDR3 bases are TGCGCCAGCAGGGTTAGCGGGGGGACCTACGAGCAGTACTTC. Its protein product is CASRVSGGTYEQYF.

This clonotype was detected a few times. This chain links TRBV7-2 with TRBJ2-3, with TRBD1 identical over 9 bases. CDR1 SGHTA and CDR2 FQGNSA come from the germline V gene. V lost 4 bases and J lost 5; bases outside the gene matches: 7. This CDR3 has 15 residues. CDR3 residues: CASSWGQGWRDTQYF. The CDR3 bases are TGTGCCAGCAGCTGGGGACAGGGTTGGAGAGATACGCAGTATTTT. The whole variable domain, remainder taken from reference TRBV7-2 and TRBJ2-3, is GAGVSQSPSNKVTEKGKDVELRCDPISGHTALYWYRQSLGQGLEFLIYFQGNSAPDKSGLPSDRFSAERTGGSVSTLTIQRTQQEDSAVYLCASSWGQGWRDTQYFGPGTRLTVL.

V is TRBV4-3 and J is TRBJ2-2, with D possibly matching TRBD1 (5 bases). The germline gives CDR1 LGHNA, CDR2 YSLEER. V shed 1 base and J shed 6 bases, with 15 bases lying between them. The CDR3 totals 16 residues. The CDR3 nucleotides read TGCGCCAGCAGCCAAGGACAGAATTCCTTCGCCGGGGAGCTGTTTTTT. Its translation: CASSQGQNSFAGELFF.

This clonotype has more than one count but fewer than ten. The chain employs TRBV7-2 and TRBJ1-2; D is perhaps TRBD1 (5 bases). The germline CDR1 and CDR2 sequences are SGHTA and FQGNSA. Trimming took 5 bases from V and 7 from J, leaving 14 bases between them. CDR3 length: 13 amino acids. This chain's CDR3 is CASSSRGGGGYTF. The CDR3 DNA is TGTGCCAGCAGCAGTAGGGGAGGCGGTGGCTACACCTTC.

This clonotype came up many times. J is TRBJ1-2 and V is TRBV10-3, with TRBD1 identical over 7 bases. Unmatched junction bases numbered 6, after V lost 3 bases and J lost 5 bases. Germline CDR1 reads ENHRY; CDR2 reads SYGVKD. The CDR3 has 14 amino acids. The CDR3 nucleotides are TGTGCCATCAGTGAATTACAGGGGCGGTATGGCTACACCTTC. It encodes CAISELQGRYGYTF.

The sample holds a few counts of this clonotype. The chain uses TRBV3-1 and TRBJ2-3; perhaps TRBD2 as D (5 bases). The CDR3 totals 15 residues. The V end lost 2 bases, the J end lost 1 base, and 10 bases lay between the germline ends. Germline values: CDR1 LGHDT, CDR2 YNNKEL (reference sequence). The CDR3 region has the DNA TGTGCCAGCAGCCAAAACTTCGGGGGCACAGATACGCAGTATTTT. Protein product: CASSQNFGGTDTQYF.

This clonotype has just a few counts. The chain's CDR3 is CAPGGGLAVPKTQYF. As DNA, the CDR3 is TGTGCCCCGGGAGGGGGACTAGCGGTCCCCAAGACCCAGTACTTC. The chain employs TRBV10-3 and TRBJ2-4; TRBD2 aligns across 11 bases. The J call is uncertain, as TRBJ2-5 better fits the DNA end. This CDR3 region has 15 residues. Germline CDR1 and CDR2: ENHRY and SYGVKD.

V usage is TRBV28 and J usage is TRBJ1-5; D ambiguous. The CDR3 covers 15 residues. CDR1 is MDHEN, CDR2 SYDVKM, per germline. Trimming removed 3 bases at V and 3 bases at J, with 12 bases between. The CDR3 loop reads CASSFFTGNNQPQHF. CDR3 DNA sequence: TGTGCCAGCAGTTTTTTCACGGGGAACAATCAGCCCCAGCATTTT.

The V gene is TRBV5-5, the J gene TRBJ2-5; 12 bases are shared with TRBD2. The last part of the DNA fits TRBJ2-7 better; the J call may be wrong. The CDR3 is 15 residues long. Germline CDR1 reads SGHKS; CDR2 reads YYEKEE (reference sequence). CDR3 sequence (DNA): TGTGCCAGCAGCTACGGACTAGCGGGGCTAAGCGAGCAGTACTTC. It specifies CASSYGLAGLSEQYF.

A single count supports this clonotype. The V and J genes are TRBV7-9 and TRBJ1-1; D remains unclear. Germline V gives CDR1 SEHNR, CDR2 FQNEAQ (reference sequence). The length of the CDR3 is 13 residues. V lost 8 bases and J 6 bases, leaving 16 bases between the germline ends. The CDR3 region is CASWEEFRAEAFF. The CDR3 DNA sequence: TGTGCCAGCTGGGAGGAGTTCCGGGCTGAAGCTTTCTTT.

This clonotype was counted only a few times. The CDR3 is CASSSRRTSAYTF. The CDR3 DNA is TGTGCCAGCAGCTCCAGGCGTACGTCAGCCTACACCTTC. The genes are TRBV7-2 and TRBJ1-2, with D uncertain. The CDR3 consists of 13 residues. Germline V lookup: CDR1 SGHTA, CDR2 FQGNSA. The V gene lost 4 bases and the J gene lost 10 bases, with 16 bases spanning the gap. The complete variable domain, with remaining parts taken from reference TRBV7-2 and TRBJ1-2, reads GAGVSQSPSNKVTEKGKDVELRCDPISGHTALYWYRQSLGQGLEFLIYFQGNSAPDKSGLPSDRFSAERTGGSVSTLTIQRTQQEDSAVYLCASSSRRTSAYTFGSGTRLTVV.

J is TRBJ2-4 and V is TRBV3-1, with D possibly TRBD2 on 7 matching bases. The J call could be wrong; TRBJ2-7 is a better fit for the DNA end. Per the germline V gene, CDR1 is LGHDT and CDR2 is YNNKEL (reference sequence). This CDR3 contains 16 residues. The CDR3 region is CASSQGRAGAFYEQYF. CDR3 nucleotides: TGTGCCAGCAGCCAAGGGCGGGCGGGGGCTTTCTACGAGCAGTACTTC.

The J gene is TRBJ2-5, the V gene TRBV5-1; D not resolved. The V gene's germline CDR1 is SGHRS and CDR2 YFSETQ. There are 13 residues in the CDR3. V gave up 1 base and J gave up 3 bases, with 7 bases separating them. CDR3 bases: TGCGCCAGCAGCTTGTTTGCCGAAGAGACCCAGTACTTC. It is translated as CASSLFAEETQYF. The full variable domain, its missing parts supplied by reference TRBV5-1 and TRBJ2-5, is KAGVTQTPRYLIKTRGQQVTLSCSPISGHRSVSWYQQTPGQGLQFLFEYFSETQRNKGNFPGRFSGRQFSNSRSEMNVSTLELGDSALYLCASSLFAEETQYFGPGTRLLVL.

This chain connects TRBV4-1 to TRBJ1-1; D not certain. The CDR3 sequence is 17 residues long. The germline V gene has CDR1 MGHRA and CDR2 YSYEKL. V dropped 5 bases and J dropped 0 bases, with 19 bases sitting between them. CDR3 loop: CASSRSRRAFMNTEAFF. Here the CDR3 DNA reads TGCGCCAGCAGCAGATCACGGAGGGCCTTCATGAACACTGAAGCTTTCTTT.

This clonotype was seen a handful of times. Here the CDR3 reads CASSYQQGSYEQYF. As DNA, the CDR3 is TGTGCCAGCAGTTATCAACAGGGGTCCTACGAGCAGTACTTC. The chain combines TRBV6-5 with TRBJ2-7; TRBD1 matches 7 bases. The CDR3 is made up of 14 amino acids. The V and J ends lost 3 bases and 1 base, in that order; junction bases with no gene match: 3. The germline gives CDR1 MNHEY, CDR2 SVGAGI.

J is TRBJ1-5 and V is TRBV28, with a weak D call TRBD1 (5 bases). V gave up 3 bases and J gave up 9 bases, with 15 bases separating them. The CDR3 length is 14 residues. Germline CDR1 and CDR2: MDHEN and SYDVKM. The CDR3 sequence is CASSFPGQQWPQHF. CDR3 DNA sequence: TGTGCCAGCAGTTTCCCGGGGCAACAATGGCCCCAGCATTTT.

The chain joins TRBV7-2 to TRBJ2-5, with 7 bases that match TRBD1. V gave up 5 bases and J gave up 2 bases; unmatched junction bases: 11. Germline V CDR1 and CDR2: SGHTA, FQGNSA. The CDR3 covers 16 residues. The CDR3 sequence: CASSRPTGSGQETQYF. DNA for the CDR3: TGTGCCAGCAGCCGCCCGACAGGGTCAGGGCAAGAGACCCAGTACTTC.

This clonotype was detected only a few times. This chain uses TRBV7-2 with TRBJ2-5; D assignment may be TRBD1 or TRBD2 (5 bases each). From germline, CDR1 is SGHTA and CDR2 FQGNSA. The CDR3 is 13 residues long. Trimming took 4 bases from V and 11 from J, leaving 17 bases between them. The CDR3 DNA follows: TGTGCCAGCAGCTCCGCGTCGGGGCTCGGGCAGTACTTC. This encodes CASSSASGLGQYF.

This clonotype has more than one count but fewer than ten. The V gene is TRBV6-5, the J gene TRBJ2-7, with 9 bases lining up with TRBD1. CDR1 and CDR2 from the germline V gene are MNHEY and SVGAGI. With V trimmed by 2 bases and J by 1 base, 12 bases remained unmatched. The CDR3 is 18 amino acids. The CDR3 DNA follows: TGTGCCAGCAGTTACCTCAGTCCCGGGACAGGGTTATCCTACGAGCAGTACTTC. This encodes CASSYLSPGTGLSYEQYF.

The chain has TRBV12-3 or TRBV12-4 and TRBJ2-1; TRBD2 is a possible D gene (5 bases). This CDR3 region has 14 residues. V lost 3 bases and J 9 bases, leaving 15 bases between the germline ends. The CDR3 loop is CASSLSLEGSEQFF. The CDR3 DNA follows: TGTGCCAGCAGTTTGTCCTTAGAGGGCAGTGAGCAGTTCTTC.

In the case of this clonotype: Given the absence of the conserved phenylalanine or tryptophan at the CDR3 end, a read error is likely. The chain recombines TRBV7-3 with TRBJ2-3; D may match TRBD1 or TRBD2 (5 bases each). V was pared by 5 bases and J by 3 bases, with 18 bases between. Looked up from germline, CDR1 is SGHTA and CDR2 is FQGTGA. This CDR3 comprises 16 residues. The DNA for the CDR3 is TGTGCCAGCAGCCAAGGGGCCCTAGGGGAGACAGATACGCAGTATTCT. This encodes CASSQGALGETDTQYS.

A few counts support this clonotype. This chain uses TRBV5-1 with TRBJ2-3; 7 bases line up with TRBD1. Per germline, CDR1 SGHRS and CDR2 YFSETQ. Unmatched junction bases numbered 7, after V lost 1 base and J lost 2 bases. CDR3 length: 16 residues. In DNA form, the CDR3 reads TGCGCCAGCAGCTTGACAGGGGCACCGAACACAGATACGCAGTATTTT. Translating it yields CASSLTGAPNTDTQYF.